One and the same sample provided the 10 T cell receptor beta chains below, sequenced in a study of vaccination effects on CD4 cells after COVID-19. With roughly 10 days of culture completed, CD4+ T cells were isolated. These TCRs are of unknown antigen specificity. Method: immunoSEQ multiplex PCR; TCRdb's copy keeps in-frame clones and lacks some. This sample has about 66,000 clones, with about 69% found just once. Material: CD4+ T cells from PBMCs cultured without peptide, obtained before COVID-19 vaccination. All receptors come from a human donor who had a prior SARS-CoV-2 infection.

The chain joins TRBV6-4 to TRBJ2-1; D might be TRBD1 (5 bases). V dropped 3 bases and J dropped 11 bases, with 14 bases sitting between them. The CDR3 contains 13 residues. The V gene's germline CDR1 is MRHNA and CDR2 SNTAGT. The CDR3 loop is CASSDRAGLKQFF. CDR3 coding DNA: TGTGCCAGCAGTGATAGGGCAGGGCTCAAGCAGTTCTTC.

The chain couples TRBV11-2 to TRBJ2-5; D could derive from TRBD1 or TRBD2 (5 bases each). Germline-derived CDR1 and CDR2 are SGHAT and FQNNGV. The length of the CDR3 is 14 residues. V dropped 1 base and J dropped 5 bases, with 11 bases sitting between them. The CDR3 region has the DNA TGTGCCAGCAGCTTAGGAGGGGCAACGGAGACCCAGTACTTC. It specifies CASSLGGATETQYF.

CDR3 loop: CASSGWTRPDTQYF. CDR3 in DNA: TGTGCCAGCAGCGGCTGGACTAGACCAGATACGCAGTATTTT. The chain is built from TRBV2 and TRBJ2-3; 7 bases line up with TRBD2. J lost 4 bases, V lost 6 bases, and 7 bases had no gene match. The CDR3 contains 14 residues. Germline V gene lookup returns CDR1 SNHLY and CDR2 FYNNEI.

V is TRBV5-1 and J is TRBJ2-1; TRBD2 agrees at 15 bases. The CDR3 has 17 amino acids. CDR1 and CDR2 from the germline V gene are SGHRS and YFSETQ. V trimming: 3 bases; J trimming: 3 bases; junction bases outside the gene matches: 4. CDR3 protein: CASSYGLAGGYYNEQFF. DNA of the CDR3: TGCGCCAGCAGCTATGGACTAGCGGGGGGGTACTACAATGAGCAGTTCTTC.

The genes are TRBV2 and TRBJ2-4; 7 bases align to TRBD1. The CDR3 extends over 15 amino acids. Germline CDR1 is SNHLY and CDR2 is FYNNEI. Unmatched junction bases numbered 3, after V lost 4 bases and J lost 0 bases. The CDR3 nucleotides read TGTGCCAGCAGTGGACAGGGAATAGCCAAAAACATTCAGTACTTC. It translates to CASSGQGIAKNIQYF. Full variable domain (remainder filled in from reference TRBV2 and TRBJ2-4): EPEVTQTPSHQVTQMGQEVILRCVPISNHLYFYWYRQILGQKVEFLVSFYNNEISEKSEIFDDQFSVERPDGSNFTLKIRSTKLEDSAMYFCASSGQGIAKNIQYFGAGTRLSVL.

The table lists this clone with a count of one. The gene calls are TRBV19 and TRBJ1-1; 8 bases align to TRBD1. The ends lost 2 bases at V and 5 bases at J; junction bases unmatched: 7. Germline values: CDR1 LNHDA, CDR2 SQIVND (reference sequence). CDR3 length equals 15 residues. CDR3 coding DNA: TGTGCCAGTAGTATACAGGGGGCGGCTCGGACTGAAGCTTTCTTT. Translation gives CASSIQGAARTEAFF.

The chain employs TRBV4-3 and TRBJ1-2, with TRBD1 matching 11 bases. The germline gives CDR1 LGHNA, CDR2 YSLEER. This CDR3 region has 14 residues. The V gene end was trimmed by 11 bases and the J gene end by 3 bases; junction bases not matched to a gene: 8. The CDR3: CASRPGQGDYGYTF. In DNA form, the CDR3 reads TGCGCCTCCAGACCGGGACAGGGGGACTATGGCTACACCTTC.

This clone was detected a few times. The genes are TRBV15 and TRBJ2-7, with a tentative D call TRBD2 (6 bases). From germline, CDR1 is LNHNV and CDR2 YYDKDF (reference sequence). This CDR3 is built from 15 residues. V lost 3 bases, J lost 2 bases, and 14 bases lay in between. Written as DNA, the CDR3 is TGTGCCACCAGCAGGGGCGGGGTCAGTGCCTACGAGCAGTACTTC. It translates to CATSRGGVSAYEQYF.

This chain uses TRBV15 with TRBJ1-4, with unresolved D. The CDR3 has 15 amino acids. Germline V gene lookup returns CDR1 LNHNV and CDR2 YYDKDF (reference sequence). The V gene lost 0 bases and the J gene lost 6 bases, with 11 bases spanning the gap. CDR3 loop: CATSRDTAWDEKLFF. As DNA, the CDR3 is TGTGCCACCAGCAGAGATACCGCTTGGGATGAAAAACTGTTTTTT.

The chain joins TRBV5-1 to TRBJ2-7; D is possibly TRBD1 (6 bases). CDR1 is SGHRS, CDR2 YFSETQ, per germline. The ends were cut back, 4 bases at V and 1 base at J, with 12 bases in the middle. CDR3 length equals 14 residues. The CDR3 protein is CASSDGRGSYEQYF. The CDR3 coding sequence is TGCGCCAGCAGCGACGGCAGGGGATCCTACGAGCAGTACTTC.